The sequence of this T cell receptor beta chain was determined in a study of blood T cell repertoires in COVID-19. Overall study context: The United States, Italy and Spain were the sources of the acute and convalescent COVID-19 samples. T cells, B-cell-depleted T cells, or PBMCs provided the cDNA or gDNA that served as material.

Germline lookup yields CDR1 LNHDA and CDR2 SQIVND (reference sequence). With 3 bases clipped from V and 0 bases from J, the junction kept 2 bases outside the gene matches. There are 16 residues in the CDR3. Original analysis: Researchers report that nucleated cell counts were estimated from reference gene primer amplification. The repertoire was sequenced with immunoSEQ multiplex PCR; TCRdb's copy has only in-frame clones and lacks some. That table gives V, J and clone size, and the DNA gave D and trimming. The sample records roughly 250,000 clones, just under 90% being singletons. This receptor was identified in a woman aged 40 to 49 with acute or convalescent COVID-19. Sequences were obtained from peripheral blood. This rearrangement joins TRBV19 to TRBJ1-6, with TRBD1 matching 7 bases. CDR3 bases: TGTGCCAGTAGTATCTGGGACAGCTCCTATAATTCACCCCTCCACTTT. Translated, it gives CASSIWDSSYNSPLHF. Combining the CDR3 with reference TRBV19 and TRBJ1-6 gives the whole variable domain DGGITQSPKYLFRKEGQNVTLSCEQNLNHDAMYWYRQDPGQGLRLIYYSQIVNDFQKGDIAEGYSVSREKKESFPLTVTSAQKNPTAFYLCASSIWDSSYNSPLHFGNGTRLTVT.